This TCR beta chain was sequenced during a study of T cells expressing NK-cell markers. Study context: Sorted T-cell subsets CD3+CD56+NKG2C+, CD3+CD56+NKG2C- and CD3+CD56-NKG2C+ were TCR beta-sequenced. Seven donors tested HCMV-seropositive and one tested seronegative among the eight sequenced.

With regard to this clonotype: Its antigen is not identified.

This CDR3 spans 16 amino acids. Germline CDR1 reads SGHVS; CDR2 reads FQNEAQ. TCRdb re-analyzed the 5' RACE reads; it lists each CDR3 protein once, without DNA. The listing records about 20,000 distinct CDR3 sequences. Whole-study results and caveats: In a handful of donors, dominant clonotypes made up about 28.3-65% of CD3+CD56-NKG2C+ cells. The contribution of dominant NKG2C+ clonotypes to CD8+ T cells in about 6 donors was about 1.0-8%.

This receptor was obtained from a man between 18 and 69 years old in good health. The chain recombines TRBV7-8 with TRBJ2-7; TCRdb indicates TRBD2, and absent DNA this call remains unverified. The specimen was blood T cells: a sorted CD56 or NKG2C T cell subset, CD4+ or CD8+ T cells, or bulk PBMC T cells (not recorded which). CDR3 sequence: CASGLTSGDALQEQYF.